This TCR beta chain came from a study of PD-L1 blockade in urothelial cancer (dated by TCRdb to about 2017). Regarding the research as a whole: Every patient began therapy in the mid-2010s and was given atezolizumab 1,200 mg intravenously every 3 weeks. Twenty-five of 29 patients were identified as males with urothelial cancer of bladder origin, and a prior smoking history was reported by 18 of 29 patients. Patients had an ECOG performance status of 0 or 1 and had received between 0 and 3 prior chemotherapy regimens. Blood samples were analyzed 3 weeks after the start of treatment (second dose) and 6 weeks after the start of treatment. Blood samples gave a median of around 140,000 T cells and approximately 81,000 unique TCRs, with a median clonality of around 0.08. An exploratory multi-omic analysis was conducted of the somatic, immune and clinical correlates of response to PD-L1 blockade with atezolizumab in urothelial cancer. Pretreatment tumor samples, along with matched peripheral blood collected serially before and after atezolizumab treatment, underwent TCR sequencing. Durable clinical benefit was defined as progression-free survival longer than 6 months, and TCR features were also tested against progression-free and overall survival. In the same patients, pretreatment tumors underwent whole exome sequencing and RNA sequencing in addition to TCR sequencing. Durable clinical benefit was achieved by nine patients but not by the remaining 20. Some 30 patients had pretreatment blood TCR-seq, roughly 25 had at least one posttreatment blood collection, and roughly 25 had tumor TCR-seq. Results the study describes overall, beyond this receptor: A pretreatment peripheral blood TCR clonality below the median was linked to improved progression-free and overall survival. Among patients with durable benefit, tumor-associated TCR clones showed greater expansion in peripheral blood 3 weeks after treatment started (n ≈ 23, p = 0.022). Because of the small sample size (n of about 30) and the many exploratory analyses performed, the results are intended to be regarded as hypothesis-generating.

The cohort comprised around 30 patients with locally advanced or metastatic urothelial carcinoma treated at Memorial Sloan Kettering on a trial protocol. Peripheral blood mononuclear cells were collected from each patient pretreatment and during treatment, giving between 1 and 8 total time points per patient. The Qiagen DNeasy Blood extraction kit was used to purify genomic DNA from total PBMCs and tumor samples. PBMCs were collected pretreatment and during treatment, and were isolated and stored as previously described. On this clone itself: Its binding antigen is unknown. No base quality information exists; no much larger clone differs at one position.

According to the germline V gene, CDR1 reads LGHNT and CDR2 reads FRNRAP. Counted from cysteine to phenylalanine, this CDR3 has 13 amino acids. CDR3 DNA is the only sequence kept; it has 39 bases, read in frame from the first base. The V and J ends are trimmed by 3 bases and 3 bases, leaving 9 bases between them. Synthetic TCR analog templates were spiked into each PCR to estimate absolute template abundance from read counts. The immunoSEQ assay was used to amplify TCRbeta CDR3 regions from genomic DNA with bias-controlled V and J gene primers. Rearranged TCRbeta segments were sequenced at approximately 20X coverage. The source study handled its data this way. Clustering was used to correct sequencing errors, and CDR3s were annotated against IMGT so that V, D and J genes could be assigned. Only productive TCRbeta rearrangements were used in downstream analyses, excluding out-of-frame or stop-codon sequences. To compute clonality, Shannon entropy was normalized by the log of the number of unique productive sequences and then subtracted from one. Fisher's exact test with Benjamini-Hochberg correction, using a cutoff of adjusted p below 0.01, was how clones that differed between time points or between blood and tumor were identified. TCRdb carries this immuneACCESS record with in-frame sequences only. Its versions omit some clonotypes, under half of them owing to an unresolved V gene in the studies checked, with the rest unexplained. That table gives V, J and clone size, and the DNA gave D and trimming. This sample is represented by roughly 84,000 clones; 82% of them were singletons. Over 7.5% of the sample goes to the ten largest clones.

The sequence is built from TRBV12-5 and TRBJ2-7; no D gene can be assigned with confidence. The material was PBMCs, obtained around atezolizumab (anti-PD-L1) treatment. The sequence was obtained from an older man with urothelial cancer. The nucleotide sequence reads as follows: TGTGCTAGTGGTTTTCCCTCAGGCTACGAGCAGTACTTC. This encodes CASGFPSGYEQYF.